Sequencing of this TCR beta chain was carried out in a study of T-cell reconstitution after alpha-beta-depleted transplantation in children. Study observations and caveats: It was newly produced T cells that mostly accounted for T-cell counts and diversity one year after transplant. Alpha-beta T cells about two months after transplant reportedly derived from several hundred expanded graft clones. Some patients showed high day-60 TCRbeta diversity, which derived from surviving recipient T cells and thymic progenitors.

This clonotype has at least ten counts. What it recognizes is unknown. Preparation of the TCRbeta library used unique molecular identifiers. One entry per CDR3 protein, called by TCRdb with MiXCR from the PCR reads. Here the sample spans under 300,000 distinct CDR3 sequences, roughly 11% being singletons. The clonotype comes from a male patient aged 2 to 9 who had a stem cell transplant for chronic granulomatous disease, so the T cells may come from the graft donor. The sample here was peripheral blood, taken 180 days after TCRalphabeta/CD19-depleted stem cell transplant.

In nucleotides, the CDR3 is TGCAGTGCTAGGTCTCCGTTAGAATTACACAATGAGCAGTTCTTC. Residues: CSARSPLELHNEQFF. The genes are TRBV20-1 and TRBJ2-1; D uncertain. Germline V gene lookup returns CDR1 DFQATT and CDR2 SNEGSKA (reference sequence). CDR3 length equals 15 residues. V lost 3 bases, J lost 5 bases, and 17 bases lay in between.